The next 18 T cell receptor beta chains were all read from a single sample in a study of shared T cell receptors in the human thymus. Measured with immunoSEQ multiplex PCR; TCRdb has only the in-frame clones, and not every one. The sample yields roughly 710,000 clones, 80% to 90% seen once. These same records also appear under a second study, on human thymus T cells.

Sequenced material: thymocytes. The receptors derive from a girl in the first two years of life with a congenital heart defect.

The chain recombines TRBV19 with TRBJ1-2; a possible D gene is TRBD1 (5 bases). The germline V gene has CDR1 LNHDA and CDR2 SQIVND (reference sequence). The CDR3 contains 12 residues. V gave up 8 bases and J gave up 6 bases, with 13 bases separating them. CDR3: CASAGFWDGYTF. CDR3 DNA sequence: TGTGCCAGTGCAGGGTTCTGGGATGGCTACACCTTC.

This clone was detected only once. Other DNA sequences in the sample encode the same CDR3. The V and J genes are TRBV27 and TRBJ2-3; perhaps TRBD1 as D (5 bases). Trimming cost V 2 bases and J 8 bases, with 5 bases left between them. The CDR3 runs to 11 residues. Per the germline V gene, CDR1 is MNHEY and CDR2 is SMNVEV (reference sequence). CDR3 amino acids: CASSLRGTQYF. DNA of the CDR3: TGTGCCAGCAGTTTAAGGGGTACGCAGTATTTT.

The chain joins TRBV5-1 to TRBJ2-2; TRBD2 might be the D (7 bases). CDR1 is SGHRS and CDR2 is YFSETQ in the germline V gene. The CDR3 sequence is 16 residues long. V gave up 5 bases and J gave up 4 bases, with 18 bases separating them. CDR3 sequence (DNA): TGCGCCAGCAGTTGTACCGGGGGGCCGGTCACCGGGGAGCTGTTTTTT. Translated, it gives CASSCTGGPVTGELFF.

The chain carries TRBV5-1 and TRBJ2-7; D is possibly TRBD2 (6 bases). Germline CDR1 and CDR2: SGHRS and YFSETQ. Deletions cut 0 bases from V and 0 bases from J, with 19 bases between. The length of the CDR3 is 18 residues. The CDR3 coding sequence is TGCGCCAGCAGCTTGGAAAGAAGTGGGGGGACGCACTCCTACGAGCAGTACTTC. Its translation is CASSLERSGGTHSYEQYF.

This clone was found a few times. V gene TRBV15 combines with J gene TRBJ1-5; 9 positions agree with TRBD1. The CDR3 extends over 19 amino acids. V was clipped by 0 bases and J by 0 bases; unmatched bases: 9. Germline loops: CDR1 LNHNV, CDR2 YYDKDF (reference sequence). CDR3 DNA: TGTGCCACCAGCAGAGATCACGGGACAGGGCCATATAGCAATCAGCCCCAGCATTTT. Translation gives CATSRDHGTGPYSNQPQHF. Filled out from reference TRBV15 and TRBJ1-5, the complete variable domain reads DAMVIQNPRYQVTQFGKPVTLSCSQTLNHNVMYWYQQKSSQAPKLLFHYYDKDFNNEADTPDNFQSRRPNTSFCFLDIRSPGLGDTAMYLCATSRDHGTGPYSNQPQHFGDGTRLSIL.

The chain joins TRBV7-9 to TRBJ2-5; TRBD1 aligns across 7 bases. The CDR3 extends over 16 amino acids. Trimming at V came to 1 base and at J to 1 base, leaving 6 bases not matched to a gene. Germline values: CDR1 SEHNR, CDR2 FQNEAQ (reference sequence). CDR3 sequence reads: CASSLGRNRGQETQYF. The CDR3 DNA sequence: TGTGCCAGCAGCTTAGGGAGGAACAGGGGCCAAGAGACCCAGTACTTC.

J is TRBJ2-3 and V is TRBV30, with D tentatively TRBD2 (7 bases). Germline CDR1 is GTSNPN and CDR2 is SVGIG (reference sequence). V was trimmed by 6 bases and J by 6 bases, leaving 25 bases between them. This CDR3 comprises 16 residues. The chain's CDR3 is CACPNPAGALGDTQYF. Here the CDR3 DNA reads TGTGCCTGCCCGAACCCCGCGGGGGCCCTGGGGGATACGCAGTATTTT.

The rearrangement joins TRBV6-6 to TRBJ1-4; D might be TRBD1 (5 bases). The CDR3 extends over 15 amino acids. Germline V gene sequence: CDR1 MNHNY, CDR2 SVGAGI (reference sequence). The V end lost 3 bases, the J end lost 7 bases, and 15 bases lay between the germline ends. CDR3 amino acids: CASSYFGGFSEKLFF. CDR3 nucleotides: TGTGCCAGCAGTTATTTCGGGGGTTTCAGTGAAAAACTGTTTTTT.

Written as DNA, the CDR3 is TGCGCCAGCAGCTTGGCCGGAGGGAAAAAAAACATTCAGTACTTC. Translated: CASSLAGGKKNIQYF. V usage is TRBV5-1 and J usage is TRBJ2-4, with D perhaps TRBD2 (6 bases). Trimming took 0 bases from V and 4 from J, leaving 11 bases between them. The CDR3 contains 15 residues. Per germline, CDR1 SGHRS and CDR2 YFSETQ.

Comments on this clone: The sample holds other DNA sequences that translate to the same CDR3. The genes are TRBV28 and TRBJ1-3; possible D gene TRBD1, 5 bases. The CDR3 contains 14 residues. The V and J ends lost 2 bases and 2 bases respectively, with 7 bases between them. Germline V gene data show CDR1 as MDHEN and CDR2 as SYDVKM. The CDR3 DNA sequence: TGTGCCAGCAGTTTAAGGGGAACTGGAAACACCATATATTTT. Residues: CASSLRGTGNTIYF.

The chain has TRBV19 and TRBJ1-5; D not certain. Germline V CDR1 and CDR2: LNHDA, SQIVND (reference sequence). The CDR3 contains 14 residues. Trimming removed 2 bases at V and 7 bases at J, with 12 bases between. Written as DNA, the CDR3 is TGTGCCAGTAGTATAAACAGCCACAAACAGCCCCAGCATTTT. This sequence encodes CASSINSHKQPQHF.

The CDR3 loop reads CASSHLPGQTSGNTIYF. The CDR3 DNA sequence: TGCGCCAGCAGCCACCTCCCGGGACAGACCTCTGGAAACACCATATATTTT. The rearrangement uses TRBV4-3 and TRBJ1-3, with 7 bases fitting TRBD1. CDR1 is LGHNA, CDR2 YSLEER, per germline. The CDR3 has 17 amino acids. V was pared by 3 bases and J by 0 bases, with 8 bases of the junction left unmatched.

The chain carries TRBV27 and TRBJ2-7; 9 positions agree with TRBD1. The V gene end was trimmed by 5 bases and the J gene end by 3 bases; junction bases not matched to a gene: 23. The CDR3 extends over 20 amino acids. The germline V gene encodes CDR1 MNHEY and CDR2 SMNVEV (reference sequence). Here the CDR3 DNA reads TGTGCCAGCAGTCGGTACAAATCACGCGGACAGGGGATGACACACTACGAGCAGTACTTC. Residues: CASSRYKSRGQGMTHYEQYF.

This chain uses TRBV13 with TRBJ1-1; 12 nucleotides line up with TRBD1. Unmatched junction bases numbered 16, after V lost 5 bases and J lost 6 bases. Germline values: CDR1 PRHDT, CDR2 FYEKMQ (reference sequence). The CDR3 totals 18 residues. CDR3 sequence (DNA): TGTGCCAGCAGCACACTACCGGGACAGGGGGCCCGGGGGGCTGAAGCTTTCTTT. Its protein is CASSTLPGQGARGAEAFF.

The J gene is TRBJ1-6, the V gene TRBV7-9; 7 bases line up with TRBD1. After removal of 5 bases from V and 4 bases from J, the junction contained 5 bases not matched to a gene. CDR1 is SEHNR, CDR2 FQNEAQ, per germline (reference sequence). This CDR3 is 15 amino acids long. The CDR3 DNA follows: TGTGCCAGCAGCACCGGGACAGCTTATAATTCACCCCTCCACTTT. Protein: CASSTGTAYNSPLHF.

V is TRBV28 and J is TRBJ2-7, with 11 nucleotides matching TRBD1. From germline, CDR1 is MDHEN and CDR2 SYDVKM. The CDR3 totals 16 residues. After removal of 4 bases from V and 6 bases from J, the junction contained 11 bases not matched to a gene. The CDR3 DNA is TGTGCCAGCAGTTATGGTTGGGGACAGGGGGACCCCGAGCAGTACTTC. Protein: CASSYGWGQGDPEQYF.

This clone was seen only once. This chain links TRBV6-5 with TRBJ1-3, with 7 bases aligning to TRBD1. This CDR3 comprises 14 residues. V lost 5 bases, J lost 4 bases, and 5 bases stayed unmatched. Germline assignment: CDR1 MNHEY and CDR2 SVGAGI. CDR3 residues: CASSRDRAGNTIYF. The CDR3 bases are TGTGCCAGCAGTCGCGACAGGGCAGGAAACACCATATATTTT.

The chain combines TRBV11-2 with TRBJ2-5, with TRBD1 matching over 12 bases. Losses at the gene ends were 10 bases for V and 1 base for J; bases not matched to a gene: 7. The germline CDR1 and CDR2 sequences are SGHAT and FQNNGV. The CDR3 length is 15 residues. The CDR3: CATVGTGGAQETQYF. The CDR3 bases are TGTGCCACCGTTGGGACAGGGGGCGCCCAAGAGACCCAGTACTTC.